Below are 6 T cell receptor beta chains sequenced from a single sample in a study of CD4 T cells in relation to SARS-CoV-2 and coronaviruses. Assay used: immunoSEQ multiplex PCR; TCRdb lists only in-frame clones, some missing. The table records 30,000 to 45,000 clones, around nine tenths of them present only once. Material: memory CD4+ T cells from PBMCs. These receptors were collected from an adult with COVID-19.

The chain has TRBV7-6 and TRBJ1-2; tentatively, D is TRBD1 (5 bases). Trimming cost V 6 bases and J 2 bases, with 16 bases left between them. The CDR3 has 15 amino acids. Germline-derived CDR1 and CDR2 are SGHVS and FNYEAQ. CDR3 protein: CASSPTGGTNYGYTF. DNA of the CDR3: TGTGCCAGCAGTCCCACGGGAGGGACCAACTATGGCTACACCTTC.

The rearrangement uses TRBV6-4 and TRBJ2-1, with TRBD2 matching 7 bases. The CDR3 consists of 14 residues. Germline V gene data show CDR1 as MRHNA and CDR2 as SNTAGT. V lost 4 bases and J lost 8; bases outside the gene matches: 8. CDR3 sequence: CASSVGGSSHEQFF. In DNA, the CDR3 is TGTGCCAGCAGTGTCGGGGGGTCTAGTCATGAGCAGTTCTTC.

The gene calls are TRBV6-5 and TRBJ1-2, with a possible D match to TRBD1 (5 bases). Germline V gene data show CDR1 as MNHEY and CDR2 as SVGAGI. Trimming took off 6 bases at V and 4 bases at J, with 12 bases between the two ends. This CDR3 region has 13 residues. The CDR3 DNA reads as TGTGCCAGCAGACGCGGGGGAACCTATGGCTACACCTTC. Protein product: CASRRGGTYGYTF.

The chain couples TRBV19 to TRBJ1-5; D is uncertain. CDR3 length equals 10 residues. V lost 5 bases and J lost 9, with 5 bases in between. CDR1 LNHDA and CDR2 SQIVND come from the germline V gene (reference sequence). CDR3 region: CASSPRPQHF. The CDR3 DNA follows: TGTGCCAGTAGTCCAAGGCCCCAGCATTTT. Full variable domain (remainder filled in from reference TRBV19 and TRBJ1-5): DGGITQSPKYLFRKEGQNVTLSCEQNLNHDAMYWYRQDPGQGLRLIYYSQIVNDFQKGDIAEGYSVSREKKESFPLTVTSAQKNPTAFYLCASSPRPQHFGDGTRLSIL.

The V call is TRBV14, the J call TRBJ2-4; D gene ambiguous. Trimming left V 8 bases short and J 0 bases short, with 17 bases between. The germline CDR1 and CDR2 sequences are SGHDN and FVKESK. The CDR3 covers 16 residues. CDR3 sequence: CASRTTQTVAKNIQYF. The DNA of the CDR3 is TGTGCCAGCCGTACCACCCAGACCGTAGCCAAAAACATTCAGTACTTC.

This clone was counted a single time. This chain links TRBV9 with TRBJ1-6; 8 nucleotides agree with TRBD1. V was clipped by 2 bases and J by 10 bases; unmatched bases: 5. The CDR3 has 14 residues. Germline loops: CDR1 SGDLS, CDR2 YYNGEE. The CDR3 DNA sequence: TGTGCCAGCAGCGTGACAGGGGCGGGGTCACCCCTCCACTTT. This gives the protein CASSVTGAGSPLHF.